This is a list of T cell receptor beta chains from one sample in a study of blood T cell repertoires in COVID-19. Clones were read by immunoSEQ multiplex PCR, and TCRdb kept only the in-frame ones, dropping some. The sample carries over 350,000 clones, approximately 90% recorded once. Specimen: PBMCs or T cells enriched from blood (not recorded which). These receptors were obtained from a woman aged 40 to 50 who had been exposed to COVID-19. CDR3s include the opening cysteine and the closing phenylalanine or tryptophan. A D gene is named only where the DNA matches it firmly. The size entry is marked missing in some rows and otherwise reads once, few, many or a size class.

d_call	clone_size	v_call	j_call	cdr3_nt	cdr3_aa
TRBD1	NA	TRBV6-1	TRBJ1-6	TGTGCCAGCAGTGAAGGGATTGGGACAGCCCATAGCTCCTATAATTCACCCCTCCACTTT	CASSEGIGTAHSSYNSPLHF
NA	NA	TRBV30	TRBJ1-3	TGTGCCTGGAACGGGCTGGGCGACAGCTCTGGAAACACCATATATTTT	CAWNGLGDSSGNTIYF
TRBD1	NA	TRBV30	TRBJ1-6	TGTGCCTGGAGTCCCAACAGGGGGAATAATTCACCCCTCCACTTT	CAWSPNRGNNSPLHF
NA	NA	TRBV11-3	TRBJ2-7	TGTGCCAGCAGCCTGGGCCCACCTGACGAGCAGTACTTC	CASSLGPPDEQYF
NA	NA	TRBV5-1	TRBJ1-6	TGCGCCAGCGCCAATGATCCGGGACAAGGTCTTTCACCCCTCCACTTT	CASANDPGQGLSPLHF
TRBD1	NA	TRBV5-1	TRBJ1-1	TGCGCCAGCAGACCAGGGGGCGCAAGGGCTGAAGCTTTCTTT	CASRPGGARAEAFF
NA	NA	TRBV27	TRBJ1-1	TGTGCCAGCAGTTTTGGGTCAGGGCTGGACACTGAAGCTTTCTTT	CASSFGSGLDTEAFF
NA	NA	TRBV5-1	TRBJ1-2	TGCGCCAGCAGCTTGGACGTCACAGGGTCCTATGGCTACACCTTC	CASSLDVTGSYGYTF
NA	NA	TRBV7-2	TRBJ2-7	TGTGCCAGCAGCCTACCCGACAGATCCTACGAGCAGTACTTC	CASSLPDRSYEQYF
NA	NA	TRBV2	TRBJ1-2	TGTGCCAGCAGTGTAAAGCGGGGGGGCTACACCTTC	CASSVKRGGYTF
TRBD2	NA	TRBV19	TRBJ2-4	TGTGCCAGTAGTATTCGGGGGGGAAACATTCAGTACTTC	CASSIRGGNIQYF
NA	NA	TRBV2	TRBJ1-2	TGTGCCAGCAGAAATAGGACGGCGGGCTATGGCTACACCTTC	CASRNRTAGYGYTF
TRBD1	NA	TRBV24-1	TRBJ2-1	TGTGCCACCGCCGGGACAGGGGGCTCCAATGAGCAGTTCTTC	CATAGTGGSNEQFF
NA	NA	TRBV12-5	TRBJ1-2	TGTGCTAGTGGTTTGGTTGGAAATGTTGGACGGGATTATGGCTACACCTTC	CASGLVGNVGRDYGYTF
TRBD2	few	TRBV9	TRBJ2-2	TGTGCCAGCAGCGTAGGGTTTCATTCTAGCGGGAGAGTCGGGGAGCTGTTTTTT	CASSVGFHSSGRVGELFF
NA	NA	TRBV21-1	TRBJ1-6	TGTGCCAGCAGCAAAAGAAGGACAGGGAAGAGCTCCTATAATTCACCCCTCCACTTT	CASSKRRTGKSSYNSPLHF
NA	NA	TRBV30	TRBJ1-6	TGTGCCTACTCAAGGACAGATAATTCACCCCTCCACTTT	CAYSRTDNSPLHF
NA	NA	TRBV6-1	TRBJ1-2	TGTGCCAGCAGTGACCCCTACGGGTATGGCTACACCTTC	CASSDPYGYGYTF
NA	NA	TRBV30	TRBJ2-2	TGTGCCTGGAGTCACGGACAGCCTCCGAACACCGGGGAGCTGTTTTTT	CAWSHGQPPNTGELFF
NA	NA	TRBV2	TRBJ1-1	TGTGCCAGCCGCACCGGGACTCAAAACACTGAAGCTTTCTTT	CASRTGTQNTEAFF
TRBD2	NA	TRBV2	TRBJ2-3	TGTGCCAGCAGTCCCGGGAGGACCTACACAGATACGCAGTATTTT	CASSPGRTYTDTQYF
NA	NA	TRBV7-2	TRBJ1-3	TGTGCCAGCAGCTCCTCTCGCGGCGGAAACACCATATATTTT	CASSSSRGGNTIYF
NA	NA	TRBV18	TRBJ2-7	TGTGCCAGCTCCCTAGGTGGACTTTCCTACGAGCAGTACTTC	CASSLGGLSYEQYF
NA	NA	TRBV2	TRBJ1-1	TGTGCCAGCACTCCCGGGACAACCTACACTGAAGCTTTCTTT	CASTPGTTYTEAFF
TRBD1	NA	TRBV15	TRBJ2-7	TGTGCCACCAGCAGAGATGTGAGGGGGCAGGACGAGCAGTACTTC	CATSRDVRGQDEQYF
TRBD1	NA	TRBV7-9	TRBJ2-1	TGTGCCAGCACCTCCGGACAGGGCGACTACAATGAGCAGTTCTTC	CASTSGQGDYNEQFF
NA	NA	TRBV10-1	TRBJ1-1	TGCGCCAGCAGCCCCGGAAAGGGGGGGGACACTGAAGCTTTCTTT	CASSPGKGGDTEAFF
TRBD1	NA	TRBV7-8	TRBJ1-1	TGTGCCAGCAGCTTCCATTCGACAGGGATCACTGAAGCTTTCTTT	CASSFHSTGITEAFF
NA	NA	TRBV9	TRBJ2-1	TGTGCCAGCAGCCGAACAGATGAGCAGTTCTTC	CASSRTDEQFF
NA	NA	TRBV30	TRBJ2-1	TGTGCCTTCCAAACAGAGGGGGACAATGAGCAGTTCTTC	CAFQTEGDNEQFF
NA	NA	TRBV14	TRBJ1-2	TGTGCCAGCAGCCACCCGCCGACAGAACCTACTAACTATGGCTACACCTTC	CASSHPPTEPTNYGYTF
NA	NA	TRBV6-5	TRBJ1-1	TGTGCCAGCCCGAAAGGGGCAGGCCTTGAAGCTTTCTTT	CASPKGAGLEAFF
TRBD1	NA	TRBV30	TRBJ1-4	TGTGCCTTAGGACAGGGCGAGGGTGAAAAACTGTTTTTT	CALGQGEGEKLFF
NA	NA	TRBV30	TRBJ1-4	TGTGCCTGGAGTGTGGGGGGGATAGCAACTAATGAAAAACTGTTTTTT	CAWSVGGIATNEKLFF
NA	NA	TRBV29-1	TRBJ1-2	TGCAGCGTTGAAGGTGTAGGGGCCGAAGGCTACACCTTC	CSVEGVGAEGYTF
TRBD1	NA	TRBV6-5	TRBJ1-4	TGTGCCAGCACCACCCAGGGGGGTCGACTGTTTTTT	CASTTQGGRLFF
NA	NA	TRBV7-9	TRBJ2-5	TGTGCCAGCAACCATGGGGGGGCAGGAGAGACCCAGTACTTC	CASNHGGAGETQYF
NA	NA	TRBV7-8	TRBJ1-6	TGTGCCAGCAGCTTAGTTCCACAGGGAAGCTCCTATAATTCACCCCTCCACTTT	CASSLVPQGSSYNSPLHF
NA	once	TRBV3-1/TRBV3-2	TRBJ2-7	TGTGCCAGCAGCCAAGAATCCAGTGTCTACGAGCAGTACTTC	CASSQESSVYEQYF
TRBD2	NA	TRBV7-2	TRBJ2-1	TGTGCCAGCAGCTTCGGGGGGGCTGGGGGCAATGAGCAGTTCTTC	CASSFGGAGGNEQFF
TRBD2	NA	TRBV3-1/TRBV3-2	TRBJ2-3	TGTGCCAGCAGCCAAAGAAGCGGGGGGCCTCACACAGATACGCAGTATTTT	CASSQRSGGPHTDTQYF
NA	NA	TRBV11-1	TRBJ2-7	TGTGCCAGCAGCCAAGGGGTTGGGGGGAACTACGAGCAGTACTTC	CASSQGVGGNYEQYF
TRBD1	many	TRBV12-5	TRBJ2-2	TGTGCTAGTGGTTTGCCTCGACAGGGACCTTCGAACACCGGGGAGCTGTTTTTT	CASGLPRQGPSNTGELFF
TRBD1	once	TRBV4-1	TRBJ2-7	TGCGCCAGCAGCCCTAAACAGGGGAATCATTACGAGCAGTACTTC	CASSPKQGNHYEQYF
NA	once	TRBV7-9	TRBJ1-1	TGTGCCAGCAGCTTAGTGCGGGAAAAAGAAGCTTTCTTT	CASSLVREKEAFF
TRBD1	NA	TRBV6-1	TRBJ1-5	TGTGCCAGCAGCGAAGGCGGATCGACAGGGGGCGGTCGCAATCAGCCCCAGCATTTT	CASSEGGSTGGGRNQPQHF
NA	NA	TRBV29-1	TRBJ1-1	TGCAGCGTTCTTCCGGGAATTATGAACACTGAAGCTTTCTTT	CSVLPGIMNTEAFF
NA	NA	TRBV11-2	TRBJ1-1	TGTGCCAGCAGCTTACAGGGATTCGGAGCTTTCTTT	CASSLQGFGAFF
TRBD1	few	TRBV27	TRBJ1-1	TGTGCCAGCATCGGGACAGATACCCGGGCTTTCTTT	CASIGTDTRAFF
TRBD1	NA	TRBV7-9	TRBJ1-1	TGTGCCAGCAGCCGGGACAGGGGCAGGATGAACACTGAAGCTTTCTTT	CASSRDRGRMNTEAFF
NA	NA	TRBV11-2	TRBJ1-5	TGTGCCAGCAGCCCCGGCGGAGGGCGTCAGCATAGCAATCAGCCCCAGCATTTT	CASSPGGGRQHSNQPQHF
TRBD1	NA	TRBV2	TRBJ1-3	TGTGCCAGCAGTACGACAGGGGGCGATGGAAACACCATATATTTT	CASSTTGGDGNTIYF
TRBD1	NA	TRBV27	TRBJ1-6	TGTGCCAGCCATCCCACAGGGGGCAGATCCCTCCACTTT	CASHPTGGRSLHF
TRBD1	NA	TRBV30	TRBJ1-1	TGTGCCTGGAGTGAAACAGGGGACACTGAAGCTTTCTTT	CAWSETGDTEAFF
NA	NA	TRBV19	TRBJ1-6	TGTGCCAGTAGTATGGCGGCCAGGGATTCACCCCTCCACTTT	CASSMAARDSPLHF
NA	once	TRBV2	TRBJ1-2	TGTGCCAGCAGTGGTTCGGAGAACTATGGCTACACCTTC	CASSGSENYGYTF
NA	NA	TRBV21-1	TRBJ1-3	TGTGCCAGCAGCAAAGCAGGAGTGTCGAACACCATATATTTT	CASSKAGVSNTIYF